This T cell receptor beta chain was recovered during a study of Ad26.COV2.S vaccination and SARS-CoV-2 variants. Regarding the study as a whole: With respect to non-spike TCR breadth, vaccine and placebo recipients were similar.

This clone was seen only a few times. Its antigen is not known. Sequencing used immunoSEQ multiplex PCR; TCRdb keeps in-frame clones, though not all of them. The sample gives around 94,000 clones, around 82% of which show up once; approximately 15% is in the top ten. The CDR3 loop spans 15 amino acids. The V end lost 2 bases, the J end lost 5 bases, and 13 bases lay between the germline ends. Per the germline V gene, CDR1 is MNHEY and CDR2 is SVGEGT. This chain uses TRBV6-2 or TRBV6-3 with TRBJ1-5, with D unresolved. The source material was peripheral blood, sampled after recovery from COVID-19. The receptor was isolated from a human donor who had recovered from COVID-19. The CDR3 nucleotides are TGTGCCAGCAGTTACGGCAGAGCCGGGCATCAGCCCCAGCATTTT. Translating gives CASSYGRAGHQPQHF.